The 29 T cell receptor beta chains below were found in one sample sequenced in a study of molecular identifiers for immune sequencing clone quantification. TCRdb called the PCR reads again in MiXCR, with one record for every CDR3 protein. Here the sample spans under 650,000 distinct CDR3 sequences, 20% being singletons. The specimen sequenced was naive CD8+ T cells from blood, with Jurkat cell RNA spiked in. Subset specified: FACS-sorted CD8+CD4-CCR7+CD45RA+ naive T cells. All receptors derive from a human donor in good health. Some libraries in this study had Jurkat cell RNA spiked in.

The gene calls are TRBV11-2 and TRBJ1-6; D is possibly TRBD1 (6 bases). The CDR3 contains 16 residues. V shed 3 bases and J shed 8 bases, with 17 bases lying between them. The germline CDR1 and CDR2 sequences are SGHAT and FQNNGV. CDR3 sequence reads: CASSLPGGGAHSPLHF. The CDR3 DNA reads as TGTGCCAGCAGCTTGCCGGGGGGGGGCGCGCATTCACCCCTCCACTTT.

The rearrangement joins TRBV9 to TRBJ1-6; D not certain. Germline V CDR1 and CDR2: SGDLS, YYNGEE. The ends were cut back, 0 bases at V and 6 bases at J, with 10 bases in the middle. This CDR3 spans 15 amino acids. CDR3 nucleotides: TGTGCCAGCAGCGTAGAGGCGGAAGTTAATTCACCCCTCCACTTT. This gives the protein CASSVEAEVNSPLHF. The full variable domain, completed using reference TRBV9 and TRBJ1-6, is DSGVTQTPKHLITATGQRVTLRCSPRSGDLSVYWYQQSLDQGLQFLIQYYNGEERAKGNILERFSAQQFPDLHSELNLSSLELGDSALYFCASSVEAEVNSPLHFGNGTRLTVT.

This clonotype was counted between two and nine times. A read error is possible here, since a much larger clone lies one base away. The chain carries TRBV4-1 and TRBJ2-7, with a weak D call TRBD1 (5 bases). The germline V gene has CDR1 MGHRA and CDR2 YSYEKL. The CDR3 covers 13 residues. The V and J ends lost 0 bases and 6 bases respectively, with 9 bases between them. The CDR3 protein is CASSQDCGAEQYF. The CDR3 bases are TGCGCCAGCAGCCAAGATTGTGGGGCCGAGCAGTACTTC.

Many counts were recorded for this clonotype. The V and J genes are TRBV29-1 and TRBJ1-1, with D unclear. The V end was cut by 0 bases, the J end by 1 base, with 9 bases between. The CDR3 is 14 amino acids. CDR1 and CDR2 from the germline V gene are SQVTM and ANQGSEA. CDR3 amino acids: CSVEDRIGNTEAFF. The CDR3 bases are TGCAGCGTTGAAGATAGGATAGGGAACACTGAAGCTTTCTTT.

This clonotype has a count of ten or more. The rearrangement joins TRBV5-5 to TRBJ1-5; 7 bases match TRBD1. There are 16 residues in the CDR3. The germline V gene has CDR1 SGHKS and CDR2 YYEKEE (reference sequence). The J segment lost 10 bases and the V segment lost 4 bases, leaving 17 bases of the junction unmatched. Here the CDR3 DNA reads TGTGCCAGCAGCCCAGGGGGTGCTGGAGTTTATATTCCCCAGCATTTT. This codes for CASSPGGAGVYIPQHF.

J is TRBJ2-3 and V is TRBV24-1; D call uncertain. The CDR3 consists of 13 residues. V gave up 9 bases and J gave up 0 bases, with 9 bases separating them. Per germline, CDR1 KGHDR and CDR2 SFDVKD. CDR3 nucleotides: TGTGCCACCGGAGTAGGGAGCACAGATACGCAGTATTTT. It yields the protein CATGVGSTDTQYF.

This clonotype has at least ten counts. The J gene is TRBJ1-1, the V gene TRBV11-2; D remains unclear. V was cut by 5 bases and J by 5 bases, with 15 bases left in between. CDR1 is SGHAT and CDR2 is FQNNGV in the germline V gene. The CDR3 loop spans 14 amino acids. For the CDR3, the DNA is TGTGCCAGCAGCCAAGGGCTGGTATCGACTGAAGCTTTCTTT. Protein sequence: CASSQGLVSTEAFF.

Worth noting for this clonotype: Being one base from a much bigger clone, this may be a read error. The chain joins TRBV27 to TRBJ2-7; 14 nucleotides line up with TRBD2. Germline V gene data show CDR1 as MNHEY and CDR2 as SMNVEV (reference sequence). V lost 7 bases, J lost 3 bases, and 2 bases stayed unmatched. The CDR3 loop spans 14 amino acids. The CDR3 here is CASKGLAGVYEQYF. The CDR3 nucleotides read TGTGCCAGCAAGGGACTAGCGGGAGTCTACGAGCAGTACTTC.

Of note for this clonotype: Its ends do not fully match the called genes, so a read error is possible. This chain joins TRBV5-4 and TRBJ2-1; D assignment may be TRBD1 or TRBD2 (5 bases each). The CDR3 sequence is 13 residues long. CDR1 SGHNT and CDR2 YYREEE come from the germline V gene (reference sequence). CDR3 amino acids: CASTHGTYNEQLF. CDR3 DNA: TGTGCCAGCACTCACGGGACCTACAATGAGCAGCTCTTC.

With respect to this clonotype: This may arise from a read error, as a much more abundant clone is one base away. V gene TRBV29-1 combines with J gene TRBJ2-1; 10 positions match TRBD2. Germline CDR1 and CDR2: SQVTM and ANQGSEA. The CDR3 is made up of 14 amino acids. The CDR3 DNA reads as TGCAGCGTTGAAGCTAGCGGGAGTTACAATGGGCAGTTCTTC. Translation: CSVEASGSYNGQFF.

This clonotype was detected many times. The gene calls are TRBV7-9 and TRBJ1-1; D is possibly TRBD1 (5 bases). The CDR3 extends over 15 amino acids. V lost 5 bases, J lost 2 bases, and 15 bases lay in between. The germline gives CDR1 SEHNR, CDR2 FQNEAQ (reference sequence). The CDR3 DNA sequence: TGTGCCAGCAGCCCTAACGAGGGGATTAACACTGAAGCTTTCTTT. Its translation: CASSPNEGINTEAFF.

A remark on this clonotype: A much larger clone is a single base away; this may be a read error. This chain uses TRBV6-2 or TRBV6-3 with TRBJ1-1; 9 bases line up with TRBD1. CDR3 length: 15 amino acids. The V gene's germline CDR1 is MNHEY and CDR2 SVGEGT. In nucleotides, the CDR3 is TGTGCCAGCAGTTACCGGGGACAGGGAGAAACTGAAGCTTCCTTT. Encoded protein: CASSYRGQGETEASF.

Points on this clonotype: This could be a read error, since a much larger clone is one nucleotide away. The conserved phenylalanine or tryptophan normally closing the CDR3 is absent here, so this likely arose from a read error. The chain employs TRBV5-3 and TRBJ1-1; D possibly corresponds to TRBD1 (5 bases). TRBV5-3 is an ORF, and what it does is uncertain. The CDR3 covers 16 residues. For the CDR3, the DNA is TGTGCCAGCAGCTTGGAAGGGGTAGCCATGAACACTGAAGCTTTCTCT. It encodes CASSLEGVAMNTEAFS.

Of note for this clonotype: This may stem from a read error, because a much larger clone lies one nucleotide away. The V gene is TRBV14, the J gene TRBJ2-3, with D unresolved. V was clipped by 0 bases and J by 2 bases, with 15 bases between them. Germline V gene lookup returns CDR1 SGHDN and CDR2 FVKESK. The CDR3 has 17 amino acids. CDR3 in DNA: TGTGCCAGCAGCCAAGACCAGAGAGTATTTACCACAGATACGCAGTATTTT. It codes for CASSQDQRVFTTDTQYF. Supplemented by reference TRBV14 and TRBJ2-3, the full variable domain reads EAGVTQFPSHSVIEKGQTVTLRCDPISGHDNLYWYRRVMGKEIKFLLHFVKESKQDESGMPNNRFLAERTGGTYSTLKVQPAELEDSGVYFCASSQDQRVFTTDTQYFGPGTRLTVL.

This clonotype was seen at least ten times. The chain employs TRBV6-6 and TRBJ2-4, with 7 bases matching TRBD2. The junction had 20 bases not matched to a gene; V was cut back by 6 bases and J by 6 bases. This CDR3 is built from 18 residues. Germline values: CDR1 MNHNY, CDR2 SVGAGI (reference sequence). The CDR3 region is CASSPLGSERDGRNIQYF. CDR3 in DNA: TGTGCCAGCAGCCCTTTGGGGTCCGAGCGGGACGGGCGAAACATTCAGTACTTC.

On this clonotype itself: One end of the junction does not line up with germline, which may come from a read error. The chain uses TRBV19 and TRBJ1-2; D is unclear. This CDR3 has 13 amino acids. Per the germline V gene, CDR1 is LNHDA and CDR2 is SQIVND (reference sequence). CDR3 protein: CASSMAGVYGYAF. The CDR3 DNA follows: TGTGCCAGTTCAATGGCAGGAGTCTATGGCTACGCCTTC.

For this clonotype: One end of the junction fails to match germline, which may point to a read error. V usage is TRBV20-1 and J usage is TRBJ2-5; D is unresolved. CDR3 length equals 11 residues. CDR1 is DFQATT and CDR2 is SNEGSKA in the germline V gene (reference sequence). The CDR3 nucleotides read TGCAGTGCTAGAGATACAGAGACCCAGTGCTTC. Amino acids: CSARDTETQCF.

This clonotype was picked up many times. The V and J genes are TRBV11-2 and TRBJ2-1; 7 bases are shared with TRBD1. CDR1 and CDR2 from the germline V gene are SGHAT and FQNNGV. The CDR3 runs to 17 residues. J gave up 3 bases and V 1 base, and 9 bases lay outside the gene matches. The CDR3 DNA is TGTGCCAGCAGCTTAGCCCCGAAGACAGGGATCTACAATGAGCAGTTCTTC. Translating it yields CASSLAPKTGIYNEQFF.

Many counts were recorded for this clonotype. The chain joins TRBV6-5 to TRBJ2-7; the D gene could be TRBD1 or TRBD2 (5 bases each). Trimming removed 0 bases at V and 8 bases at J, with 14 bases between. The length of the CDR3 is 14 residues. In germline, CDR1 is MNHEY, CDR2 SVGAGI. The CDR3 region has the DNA TGTGCCAGCAGTTACTCGGGAGCACCGGGACAGCAGTACTTC. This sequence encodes CASSYSGAPGQQYF.

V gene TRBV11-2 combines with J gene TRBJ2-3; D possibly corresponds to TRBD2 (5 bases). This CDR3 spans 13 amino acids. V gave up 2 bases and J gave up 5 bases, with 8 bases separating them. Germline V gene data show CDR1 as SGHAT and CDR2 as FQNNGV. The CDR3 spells CASSLSGLDTQYF. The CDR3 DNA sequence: TGTGCCAGCAGCTTAAGCGGTTTAGATACGCAGTATTTT. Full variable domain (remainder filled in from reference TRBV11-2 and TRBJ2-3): EAGVAQSPRYKIIEKRQSVAFWCNPISGHATLYWYQQILGQGPKLLIQFQNNGVVDDSQLPKDRFSAERLKGVDSTLKIQPAKLEDSAVYLCASSLSGLDTQYFGPGTRLTVL.

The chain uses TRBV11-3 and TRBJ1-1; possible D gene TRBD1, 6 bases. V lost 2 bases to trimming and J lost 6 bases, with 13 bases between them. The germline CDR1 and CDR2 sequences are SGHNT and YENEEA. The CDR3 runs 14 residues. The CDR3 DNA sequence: TGTGCCAGCAGCTTAAGGGGGGGGTCCGCTGAAGCTTTCTTT. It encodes CASSLRGGSAEAFF. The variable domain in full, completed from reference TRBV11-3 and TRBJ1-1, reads EAGVVQSPRYKIIEKKQPVAFWCNPISGHNTLYWYLQNLGQGPELLIRYENEEAVDDSQLPKDRFSAERLKGVDSTLKIQPAELGDSAVYLCASSLRGGSAEAFFGQGTRLTVV.

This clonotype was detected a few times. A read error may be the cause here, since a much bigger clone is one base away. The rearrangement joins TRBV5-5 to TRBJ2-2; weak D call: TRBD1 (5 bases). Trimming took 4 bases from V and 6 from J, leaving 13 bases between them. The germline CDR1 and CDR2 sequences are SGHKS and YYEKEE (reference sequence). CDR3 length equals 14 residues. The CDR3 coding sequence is TGTGCCAGCAGCCCTGACAGCAACGCCGGGGAGCTGTTTTTT. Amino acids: CASSPDSNAGELFF.

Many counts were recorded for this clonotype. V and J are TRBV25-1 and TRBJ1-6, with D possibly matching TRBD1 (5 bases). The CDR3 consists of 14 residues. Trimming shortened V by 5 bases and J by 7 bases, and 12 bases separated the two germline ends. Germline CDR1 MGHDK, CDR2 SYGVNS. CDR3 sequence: CASSLGPGNSPLHF. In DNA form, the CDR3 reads TGTGCCAGCAGTTTGGGACCGGGGAATTCACCCCTCCACTTT.

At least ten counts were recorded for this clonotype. CDR3: CASLEGASGSDEQFF. For the CDR3, the DNA is TGTGCCAGTTTAGAAGGGGCTAGCGGGAGTGATGAGCAGTTCTTC. This sequence joins TRBV2 and TRBJ2-1, with 10 bases identical to TRBD2. CDR1 and CDR2 from the germline V gene are SNHLY and FYNNEI. The CDR3 contains 15 residues. With V trimmed by 9 bases and J by 8 bases, 13 bases remained unmatched.

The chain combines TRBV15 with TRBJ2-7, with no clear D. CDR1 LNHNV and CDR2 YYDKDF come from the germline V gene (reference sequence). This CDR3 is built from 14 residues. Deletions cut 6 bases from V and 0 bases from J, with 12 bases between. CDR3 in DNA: TGTGCCACCAGTCAATATGTTAGCTCCTACGAGCAGTACTTC. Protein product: CATSQYVSSYEQYF.

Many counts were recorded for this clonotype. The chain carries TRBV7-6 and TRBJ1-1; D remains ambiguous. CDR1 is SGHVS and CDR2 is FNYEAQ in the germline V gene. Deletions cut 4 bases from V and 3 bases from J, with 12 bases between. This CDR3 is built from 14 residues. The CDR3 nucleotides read TGTGCCAGCAGCTCTCTCGGGGTCCACACTGAAGCTTTCTTT. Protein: CASSSLGVHTEAFF.

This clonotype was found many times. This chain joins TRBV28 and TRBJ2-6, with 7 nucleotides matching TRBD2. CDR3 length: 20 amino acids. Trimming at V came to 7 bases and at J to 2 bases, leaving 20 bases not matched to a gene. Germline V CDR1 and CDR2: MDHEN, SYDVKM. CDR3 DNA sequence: TGTGCCAGCATGACTAGCCAGAACCGGGGTGGGCATCCTGGGGCCAACGTCCTGACTTTC. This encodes CASMTSQNRGGHPGANVLTF.

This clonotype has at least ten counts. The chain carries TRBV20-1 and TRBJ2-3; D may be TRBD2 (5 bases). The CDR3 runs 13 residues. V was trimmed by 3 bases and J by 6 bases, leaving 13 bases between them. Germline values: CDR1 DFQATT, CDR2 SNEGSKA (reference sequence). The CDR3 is CSASSLRGDTQYF. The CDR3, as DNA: TGCAGTGCTAGTTCGCTCAGAGGGGATACGCAGTATTTT.

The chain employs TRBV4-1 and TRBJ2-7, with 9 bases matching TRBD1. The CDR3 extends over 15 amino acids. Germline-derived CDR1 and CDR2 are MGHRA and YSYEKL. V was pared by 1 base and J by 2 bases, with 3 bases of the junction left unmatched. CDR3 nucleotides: TGCGCCAGCAGCCAAGTTGACAGGGGGACCTACGAGCAGTACTTC. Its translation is CASSQVDRGTYEQYF.